These T cell receptor beta chains were read from a single sample in a study of blood T cell repertoires in COVID-19. Assay: immunoSEQ multiplex PCR; the TCRdb copy retains only in-frame clones and omits some. The profile shows roughly 190,000 clones, 88% of them singletons. Source material: peripheral blood. Receptors originate from a man aged 25 to 45 with acute or convalescent COVID-19. Both conserved end residues are part of each CDR3. D genes are given only for firm matches. Clone size is stated in some rows and not others, as once, few, many or a class when expanded.

V: TRBV2
J: TRBJ1-5
D: TRBD1
size: NA
CDR3: CASGGTGGSFSNQPQHF
DNA: TGTGCCAGCGGGGGGACAGGGGGCTCTTTTAGCAATCAGCCCCAGCATTTT

V: TRBV2
J: TRBJ1-1
D: NA
size: NA
CDR3: CASSEAAEAFF
DNA: TGTGCCAGCAGTGAGGCTGCTGAAGCTTTCTTT

V: TRBV12-3/TRBV12-4
J: TRBJ1-6
D: TRBD1
size: NA
CDR3: CASRQQGYSPLHF
DNA: TGTGCCAGCAGACAACAGGGGTATTCACCCCTCCACTTT

V: TRBV12-3/TRBV12-4
J: TRBJ1-5
D: NA
size: NA
CDR3: CASGLGPDQPQHF
DNA: TGTGCCAGCGGTCTGGGGCCTGATCAGCCCCAGCATTTT

V: TRBV30
J: TRBJ1-5
D: NA
size: NA
CDR3: CAWSAGVRQPQHF
DNA: TGTGCCTGGAGTGCGGGGGTGAGGCAGCCCCAGCATTTT

V: TRBV18
J: TRBJ2-3
D: TRBD2
size: NA
CDR3: CASSLSGGPLDTQYF
DNA: TGTGCCAGCTCCCTAAGCGGGGGGCCACTTGATACGCAGTATTTT

V: TRBV12-1
J: TRBJ1-1
D: NA
size: NA
CDR3: CASRLEQGHEAFF
DNA: TGTGCCAGCAGGTTAGAACAGGGTCATGAAGCTTTCTTT

V: TRBV25-1
J: TRBJ1-2
D: TRBD1
size: once
CDR3: CASSEGTGTDYGYTF
DNA: TGTGCCAGCAGTGAGGGGACCGGGACAGACTATGGCTACACCTTC

V: TRBV19
J: TRBJ2-7
D: TRBD1
size: NA
CDR3: CATRTGGTYEQYF
DNA: TGTGCCACCCGGACAGGGGGCACCTACGAGCAGTACTTC

V: TRBV27
J: TRBJ2-7
D: NA
size: once
CDR3: CASSFSAEGADEQYF
DNA: TGTGCCAGCAGTTTCAGTGCGGAGGGGGCGGACGAGCAGTACTTC

V: TRBV25-1
J: TRBJ2-1
D: NA
size: NA
CDR3: CASSESGKSYNEQFF
DNA: TGTGCCAGCAGTGAATCGGGGAAATCCTACAATGAGCAGTTCTTC

V: TRBV5-4
J: TRBJ2-1
D: NA
size: few
CDR3: CASSLNLIPGSYNEQFF
DNA: TGTGCCAGCAGCTTGAATCTGATCCCAGGCTCCTACAATGAGCAGTTCTTC

V: TRBV19
J: TRBJ1-3
D: TRBD1
size: NA
CDR3: CASSYSPTGVYGNTIYF
DNA: TGTGCCAGTAGTTACTCACCGACAGGGGTCTATGGAAACACCATATATTTT

V: TRBV30
J: TRBJ1-2
D: TRBD1
size: once
CDR3: CAWSVSGGGGYTF
DNA: TGTGCCTGGAGTGTGTCAGGGGGTGGTGGCTACACCTTC

V: TRBV7-8
J: TRBJ1-3
D: NA
size: NA
CDR3: CASSYVGGSGNTIYF
DNA: TGTGCCAGCAGTTATGTAGGGGGCTCTGGAAACACCATATATTTT

V: TRBV28
J: TRBJ2-7
D: TRBD2
size: once
CDR3: CATTSRLADYEQYF
DNA: TGTGCCACCACGTCTCGACTAGCGGACTACGAGCAGTACTTC

V: TRBV18
J: TRBJ1-1
D: NA
size: NA
CDR3: CASSRQKMNTEAFF
DNA: TGTGCCAGCTCACGACAGAAGATGAACACTGAAGCTTTCTTT

V: TRBV2
J: TRBJ1-5
D: NA
size: NA
CDR3: CASTDIGNQPQHF
DNA: TGTGCCAGCACCGACATCGGCAATCAGCCCCAGCATTTT

V: TRBV6-1
J: TRBJ1-1
D: NA
size: NA
CDR3: CASSERDKAGRSTEAFF
DNA: TGTGCCAGCAGTGAAAGGGACAAGGCCGGGAGGAGCACTGAAGCTTTCTTT

V: TRBV6-1
J: TRBJ1-5
D: NA
size: once
CDR3: CASSPGGRAQPQHF
DNA: TGTGCCAGCAGTCCCGGAGGGCGCGCTCAGCCCCAGCATTTT

V: TRBV5-1
J: TRBJ1-4
D: TRBD1
size: NA
CDR3: CASSPKPGQANEKLFF
DNA: TGCGCCAGCAGCCCTAAACCGGGACAGGCCAATGAAAAACTGTTTTTT

V: TRBV7-9
J: TRBJ1-5
D: NA
size: few
CDR3: CASSPIQGISNQPQHF
DNA: TGTGCCAGCAGCCCCATACAGGGAATTAGCAATCAGCCCCAGCATTTT

V: TRBV29-1
J: TRBJ1-2
D: TRBD1
size: few
CDR3: CSVDRDRGEGNYGYTF
DNA: TGCAGCGTTGATCGGGACAGGGGCGAGGGTAACTATGGCTACACCTTC

V: TRBV9
J: TRBJ1-2
D: TRBD1
size: NA
CDR3: CASSPRDRDDYGYTF
DNA: TGTGCCAGCAGCCCCCGGGACAGAGACGACTATGGCTACACCTTC

V: TRBV18
J: TRBJ2-5
D: TRBD2
size: NA
CDR3: CASSPPGLAGAGGETQYF
DNA: TGTGCCAGCTCACCTCCGGGACTAGCGGGAGCAGGGGGAGAGACCCAGTACTTC

V: TRBV18
J: TRBJ2-1
D: NA
size: NA
CDR3: CASSPLTPRDEQFF
DNA: TGTGCCAGCTCACCACTTACCCCACGGGATGAGCAGTTCTTC

V: TRBV6-1
J: TRBJ2-7
D: NA
size: NA
CDR3: CASSEASNYEQYF
DNA: TGTGCCAGCAGTGAGGCCTCCAACTACGAGCAGTACTTC

V: TRBV28
J: TRBJ2-7
D: NA
size: NA
CDR3: CASTGWAGEQYF
DNA: TGTGCCAGCACCGGATGGGCGGGCGAGCAGTACTTC

V: TRBV2
J: TRBJ1-6
D: TRBD1
size: few
CDR3: CASLHDRGNSPLHF
DNA: TGTGCCAGCCTACATGACAGGGGAAATTCACCCCTCCACTTT

V: TRBV18
J: TRBJ2-3
D: TRBD1
size: once
CDR3: CASSLQLDRGSWYF
DNA: TGTGCCAGCTCACTCCAATTGGACAGGGGGTCTTGGTATTTT

V: TRBV6-2/TRBV6-3
J: TRBJ2-2
D: NA
size: NA
CDR3: CASSYPQTGGTGELFF
DNA: TGTGCCAGCAGTTACCCGCAGACGGGCGGGACCGGGGAGCTGTTTTTT

V: TRBV7-8
J: TRBJ1-6
D: NA
size: NA
CDR3: CASSSNGWQGSSPLHF
DNA: TGTGCCAGCAGCTCCAATGGGTGGCAGGGTAGTTCACCCCTCCACTTT

V: TRBV30
J: TRBJ1-6
D: NA
size: NA
CDR3: CAWSLGSSSYNSPLHF
DNA: TGTGCCTGGAGTCTGGGCAGTAGCTCCTATAATTCACCCCTCCACTTT

V: TRBV28
J: TRBJ1-2
D: NA
size: NA
CDR3: CASSLLSGGYTF
DNA: TGTGCCAGCAGTTTGTTGTCGGGTGGCTACACCTTC

V: TRBV5-1
J: TRBJ1-6
D: NA
size: NA
CDR3: CASSFTGTTVNSPLHF
DNA: TGCGCCAGCAGCTTCACCGGGACAACAGTTAATTCACCCCTCCACTTT

V: TRBV6-5
J: TRBJ1-3
D: NA
size: NA
CDR3: CASSPREGRNTIYF
DNA: TGTGCCAGCAGTCCCCGGGAAGGGAGAAACACCATATATTTT

V: TRBV6-5
J: TRBJ1-1
D: NA
size: few
CDR3: CASSYSATQNTEAFF
DNA: TGTGCCAGCAGTTACTCAGCCACGCAGAACACTGAAGCTTTCTTT

V: TRBV16
J: TRBJ2-7
D: NA
size: NA
CDR3: CASSRARDGWSYEQYF
DNA: TGTGCCAGCAGCCGGGCCAGGGATGGGTGGTCCTACGAGCAGTACTTC

V: TRBV6-5
J: TRBJ1-1
D: TRBD1
size: NA
CDR3: CASSRTGLNTEAFF
DNA: TGTGCCAGCAGCCGGACAGGGCTGAACACTGAAGCTTTCTTT

V: TRBV6-5
J: TRBJ2-5
D: TRBD2
size: NA
CDR3: CASSFRTSGTQETQYF
DNA: TGTGCCAGCAGTTTTAGGACTAGCGGGACTCAAGAGACCCAGTACTTC

V: TRBV28
J: TRBJ1-2
D: NA
size: NA
CDR3: CASTSTGTTYGYTF
DNA: TGTGCCAGCACTTCTACAGGGACGACCTATGGCTACACCTTC

V: TRBV28
J: TRBJ1-2
D: NA
size: NA
CDR3: CASSPHPPNYGYTF
DNA: TGTGCCAGCAGCCCACATCCGCCTAACTATGGCTACACCTTC

V: TRBV6-1
J: TRBJ1-1
D: TRBD1
size: once
CDR3: CASSEGTGVNTEAFF
DNA: TGTGCCAGCAGTGAAGGAACAGGGGTGAACACTGAAGCTTTCTTT

V: TRBV6-5
J: TRBJ2-5
D: NA
size: once
CDR3: CASRPDRLTQETQYF
DNA: TGTGCCAGCAGACCAGACAGGTTAACCCAAGAGACCCAGTACTTC

V: TRBV6-6
J: TRBJ1-5
D: TRBD1
size: NA
CDR3: CASSPSTPGQKSYSNQPQHF
DNA: TGTGCCAGCAGTCCATCGACCCCGGGACAGAAAAGCTATAGCAATCAGCCCCAGCATTTT

V: TRBV10-3
J: TRBJ2-7
D: TRBD2
size: NA
CDR3: CAISESIGTSGDEQYF
DNA: TGTGCCATCAGTGAGTCGATAGGGACTAGCGGCGACGAGCAGTACTTC

V: TRBV2
J: TRBJ2-3
D: NA
size: NA
CDR3: CASRTEVDSHTQYF
DNA: TGTGCCAGCAGGACTGAAGTGGACTCCCATACGCAGTATTTT

V: TRBV7-3
J: TRBJ1-2
D: NA
size: NA
CDR3: CASSFRLNGYTF
DNA: TGTGCCAGCAGCTTCAGGTTAAATGGCTACACCTTC

V: TRBV3-1/TRBV3-2
J: TRBJ2-7
D: TRBD2
size: NA
CDR3: CASTTRGAYEQYF
DNA: TGTGCCAGCACCACTCGGGGGGCCTACGAGCAGTACTTC

V: TRBV5-1
J: TRBJ1-1
D: NA
size: NA
CDR3: CASSLGGQEGAFF
DNA: TGCGCCAGCAGCTTGGGGGGGCAGGAAGGGGCTTTCTTT

V: TRBV28
J: TRBJ2-3
D: NA
size: NA
CDR3: CASSPPGGPYTQYF
DNA: TGTGCCAGCAGTCCGCCGGGGGGCCCATATACGCAGTATTTT

V: TRBV28
J: TRBJ1-1
D: NA
size: NA
CDR3: CASSGGAHTEAFF
DNA: TGTGCCAGCTCTGGAGGAGCGCACACTGAAGCTTTCTTT

V: TRBV6-1
J: TRBJ2-3
D: TRBD1
size: NA
CDR3: CASSEGYRGSTDTQYF
DNA: TGTGCCAGCAGTGAAGGGTACAGGGGGAGCACAGATACGCAGTATTTT

V: TRBV10-3
J: TRBJ1-2
D: TRBD1
size: NA
CDR3: CAISPPGQGVGGYTF
DNA: TGTGCCATCAGCCCCCCGGGACAGGGGGTCGGTGGCTACACCTTC

V: TRBV11-2
J: TRBJ1-2
D: TRBD1
size: NA
CDR3: CASSYGTGGLFVTF
DNA: TGTGCCAGCAGCTACGGGACAGGGGGCTTGTTCGTTACCTTC